One and the same sample provided the 28 T cell receptor beta chains below, sequenced in a study of CD8 T cells in Susac syndrome. Random-hexamer reverse transcription was applied to roughly 0.5 to 1 ug RNA. From the immunoSEQ multiplex PCR reads, TCRdb called clonotypes with MiXCR, one entry per CDR3 protein. The sample has around 200,000 distinct CDR3 sequences, approximately 94% seen once. Input material: CD4+ T cells from PBMCs. These receptors were collected from a human donor with Susac syndrome.

This chain joins TRBV5-4 and TRBJ2-1; D uncertain. This CDR3 is 13 amino acids long. The V gene's germline CDR1 is SGHNT and CDR2 YYREEE (reference sequence). V lost 5 bases, J lost 8 bases, and 14 bases lay in between. The CDR3 reads CASSSIYMDEQFF. In nucleotides, the CDR3 is TGTGCCAGCAGTTCCATTTACATGGATGAGCAGTTCTTC.

The chain combines TRBV9 with TRBJ2-7, with a weak D call TRBD1 (5 bases). V lost 4 bases and J 5 bases, leaving 13 bases between the germline ends. The CDR3 extends over 13 amino acids. Looked up from germline, CDR1 is SGDLS and CDR2 is YYNGEE. Here the CDR3 reads CASSFTGLDEQYF. As DNA, the CDR3 is TGTGCCAGCAGCTTCACAGGATTGGACGAGCAGTACTTC.

This clonotype was seen just once. The gene calls are TRBV7-2 and TRBJ2-7; 7 bases map to TRBD1. The CDR3 runs 15 residues. V lost 1 base and J lost 3; bases outside the gene matches: 6. CDR1 is SGHTA and CDR2 is FQGNSA in the germline V gene. The CDR3 reads CASSLETGYFYEQYF. As DNA, the CDR3 is TGTGCCAGCAGCTTAGAGACAGGGTACTTCTACGAGCAGTACTTC. Full variable domain (outside the CDR3, taken from reference TRBV7-2 and TRBJ2-7): GAGVSQSPSNKVTEKGKDVELRCDPISGHTALYWYRQSLGQGLEFLIYFQGNSAPDKSGLPSDRFSAERTGGSVSTLTIQRTQQEDSAVYLCASSLETGYFYEQYFGPGTRLTVT.

This clonotype was picked up one time. The rearrangement links TRBV30 to TRBJ2-3, with 8 bases lining up with TRBD2. Trimming cost V 3 bases and J 10 bases; bases outside gene matches: 12. The CDR3 length is 14 residues. The germline CDR1 and CDR2 sequences are GTSNPN and SVGIG (reference sequence). CDR3 protein: CAWSGGSGLGAQYF. CDR3 in DNA: TGTGCCTGGAGCGGCGGTTCGGGACTAGGTGCGCAGTATTTT. The whole variable domain, remainder taken from reference TRBV30 and TRBJ2-3, is SQTIHQWPATLVQPVGSPLSLECTVEGTSNPNLYWYRQAAGRGLQLLFYSVGIGQISSEVPQNLSASRPQDRQFILSSKKLLLSDSGFYLCAWSGGSGLGAQYFGPGTRLTVL.

The chain couples TRBV5-1 to TRBJ2-5; TRBD2 matches 11 bases. The V gene end was trimmed by 4 bases and the J gene end by 4 bases; junction bases not matched to a gene: 3. The CDR3 length is 14 residues. Germline V gene sequence: CDR1 SGHRS, CDR2 YFSETQ. The CDR3 reads CASSHTSGGETQYF. CDR3 nucleotide sequence: TGCGCCAGCAGCCACACTAGCGGGGGAGAGACCCAGTACTTC.

The chain has TRBV10-3 and TRBJ1-1, with 7 bases fitting TRBD1. In germline, CDR1 is ENHRY, CDR2 SYGVKD. The V gene end was trimmed by 4 bases and the J gene end by 2 bases; junction bases not matched to a gene: 4. The CDR3 contains 14 residues. The CDR3 sequence: CAISVGTDNTEAFF. The CDR3 DNA reads TGTGCCATCAGTGTCGGGACAGATAACACTGAAGCTTTCTTT.

The chain links TRBV15 to TRBJ2-5, with D unclear. Trimming removed 0 bases from V and 0 bases from J, with 5 bases in between. Germline CDR1 reads LNHNV; CDR2 reads YYDKDF (reference sequence). This CDR3 has 14 amino acids. The CDR3: CATSRDYYQETQYF. In DNA, the CDR3 is TGTGCCACCAGCAGAGATTACTACCAAGAGACCCAGTACTTC.

The rearrangement links TRBV3-1 to TRBJ2-1, with D unclear. This CDR3 spans 13 amino acids. V lost 0 bases and J 7 bases, leaving 7 bases between the germline ends. CDR1 and CDR2 (germline): LGHDT, YNNKEL (reference sequence). The CDR3 loop reads CASSQDRLNEQFF. The CDR3 DNA reads as TGTGCCAGCAGCCAAGATCGCTTAAATGAGCAGTTCTTC.

CDR3 DNA: TGTGCCTGGAGTCACGACAACGCCTACGAGCAGTACTTC. Translation: CAWSHDNAYEQYF. The chain carries TRBV30 and TRBJ2-7, with D hard to call. Between the trimmed V and J ends, which lost 2 bases and 2 bases, there was a span of 10 bases. The CDR3 is made up of 13 amino acids. Germline V lookup: CDR1 GTSNPN, CDR2 SVGIG (reference sequence).

V and J are TRBV29-1 and TRBJ1-4, with D uncertain. V was cut by 7 bases and J by 8 bases, with 20 bases left in between. The CDR3 is made up of 14 amino acids. Germline V lookup: CDR1 SQVTM, CDR2 ANQGSEA. CDR3 bases: TGCAGCGCCCAGACCCCAGGAAGAGGCGAAAAACTGTTTTTT. This codes for CSAQTPGRGEKLFF.

The CDR3 nucleotides read TGTGCCAGCAGCGCAACCCGACAGATTAATTCACCCCTCCACTTT. Translating it yields CASSATRQINSPLHF. The chain combines TRBV9 with TRBJ1-6; a weak D match, TRBD1 (5 bases). Germline V gives CDR1 SGDLS, CDR2 YYNGEE. Trimming took 3 bases from V and 6 from J, leaving 13 bases between them. The CDR3 is made up of 15 amino acids.

The CDR3: CASSPRIAGGPVTQYF. DNA for the CDR3: TGTGCCAGCAGCCCCCGGATAGCGGGGGGGCCGGTGACCCAGTACTTC. V and J are TRBV9 and TRBJ2-5, with 11 bases lining up with TRBD2. The CDR3 is 16 amino acids. In germline, CDR1 is SGDLS, CDR2 YYNGEE. Trimming removed 4 bases from V and 7 bases from J; junction bases left unmatched: 12. Full variable domain (missing parts from reference TRBV9 and TRBJ2-5): DSGVTQTPKHLITATGQRVTLRCSPRSGDLSVYWYQQSLDQGLQFLIQYYNGEERAKGNILERFSAQQFPDLHSELNLSSLELGDSALYFCASSPRIAGGPVTQYFGPGTRLLVL.

This rearrangement joins TRBV6-6 to TRBJ2-7, with 7 bases matching TRBD2. The CDR3 length is 15 residues. Unmatched junction bases numbered 9, after V lost 6 bases and J lost 1 base. Germline CDR1 reads MNHNY; CDR2 reads SVGAGI (reference sequence). In DNA, the CDR3 is TGTGCCAGCAGGGGGCTCGGCGGGGGTTCCTACGAGCAGTACTTC. Translation: CASRGLGGGSYEQYF.

The table lists this clonotype with a count of one. The genes are TRBV6-1 and TRBJ1-2, with a possible D match to TRBD1 (6 bases). CDR1 MNHNS and CDR2 SASEGT come from the germline V gene. Trimming left V 6 bases short and J 2 bases short, with 19 bases between. The CDR3 is 16 residues long. The CDR3 DNA is TGTGCCAGCAGCCGGCAGACGGGGGCCGCGAACTATGGCTACACCTTC. The encoded protein is CASSRQTGAANYGYTF.

The chain employs TRBV12-3 or TRBV12-4 and TRBJ2-1; TRBD2 matches 11 bases. The CDR3 length is 19 residues. Germline trimming cut 8 bases from V and 2 bases from J; bases unmatched to any gene: 17. CDR3 nucleotides: TGTGCCAGCTCCTTCCCAGGGCTAGCGGGGGGTCGGACCTACAATGAGCAGTTCTTC. As protein: CASSFPGLAGGRTYNEQFF.

The gene calls are TRBV14 and TRBJ2-7; D remains ambiguous. This CDR3 comprises 14 residues. Germline V CDR1 and CDR2: SGHDN, FVKESK. The germline V and J ends were trimmed by 1 base and 0 bases, with 7 bases remaining between them. CDR3 nucleotide sequence: TGTGCCAGCAGCCAAGCCGGCGGCTCCTACGAGCAGTACTTC. Translated: CASSQAGGSYEQYF.

The V gene is TRBV5-4, the J gene TRBJ2-5; 10 nucleotides align to TRBD1. Germline CDR1 SGHNT, CDR2 YYREEE (reference sequence). The CDR3 covers 13 residues. Trimming at V came to 4 bases and at J to 5 bases, leaving 2 bases not matched to a gene. The CDR3 spells CASSADRGETQYF. The DNA for the CDR3 is TGTGCCAGCAGCGCGGACAGGGGGGAGACCCAGTACTTC.

The V call is TRBV7-9, the J call TRBJ1-6; no reliable D call. The CDR3 is 14 amino acids. Trimming cost V 0 bases and J 10 bases, with 10 bases left between them. The germline gives CDR1 SEHNR, CDR2 FQNEAQ (reference sequence). CDR3 DNA: TGTGCCAGCAGCTTAGCTTTGACCGGGTCACCCCTCCACTTT. Amino acids: CASSLALTGSPLHF.

V usage is TRBV9 and J usage is TRBJ2-1, with D perhaps TRBD2 (7 bases). Germline V lookup: CDR1 SGDLS, CDR2 YYNGEE. The length of the CDR3 is 13 residues. The V end lost 4 bases, the J end lost 8 bases, and 13 bases lay between the germline ends. The CDR3 sequence: CASSPSGGDEQFF. The CDR3 coding sequence is TGTGCCAGCAGCCCCTCGGGGGGCGATGAGCAGTTCTTC.

The genes are TRBV7-9 and TRBJ1-2; no firm D call. The CDR3 is 12 amino acids. V was pared by 3 bases and J by 7 bases, with 9 bases between. CDR1 SEHNR and CDR2 FQNEAQ come from the germline V gene (reference sequence). The CDR3 DNA follows: TGTGCCAGCAGCTTGTCAGAAAGTGGCTACACCTTC. It specifies CASSLSESGYTF.

In its sample, this clonotype was seen a few times. The chain is built from TRBV2 and TRBJ2-3, with D possibly TRBD2 on 6 matching bases. Germline V gene lookup returns CDR1 SNHLY and CDR2 FYNNEI. This CDR3 comprises 15 residues. V was cut by 5 bases and J by 2 bases, with 14 bases left in between. The CDR3 region is CASSLGLPSTDTQYF. CDR3 DNA: TGTGCCAGCAGTCTGGGACTCCCATCCACAGATACGCAGTATTTT. The full variable domain, its missing parts supplied by reference TRBV2 and TRBJ2-3, is EPEVTQTPSHQVTQMGQEVILRCVPISNHLYFYWYRQILGQKVEFLVSFYNNEISEKSEIFDDQFSVERPDGSNFTLKIRSTKLEDSAMYFCASSLGLPSTDTQYFGPGTRLTVL.

The chain has TRBV15 and TRBJ1-1; D gene ambiguous. Trimming shortened V by 3 bases and J by 4 bases, and 9 bases separated the two germline ends. CDR1 and CDR2 (germline): LNHNV, YYDKDF (reference sequence). The CDR3 totals 13 residues. The DNA of the CDR3 is TGTGCCACCAGCAGCGGAAGGGCCACTGAAGCTTTCTTT. Translation: CATSSGRATEAFF.

This chain links TRBV4-1 with TRBJ1-5; D is unresolved. Germline CDR1 reads MGHRA; CDR2 reads YSYEKL. This CDR3 has 17 residues. Trimming cost V 2 bases and J 1 base, with 15 bases left between them. In nucleotides, the CDR3 is TGCGCCAGCAGCCAATTGGCCGTGACCATAAGCAATCAGCCCCAGCATTTT. Translating it yields CASSQLAVTISNQPQHF.

The chain couples TRBV15 to TRBJ2-7; maybe TRBD1 (6 bases). V was clipped by 0 bases and J by 3 bases, with 12 bases between them. Per the germline V gene, CDR1 is LNHNV and CDR2 is YYDKDF (reference sequence). The CDR3 is 15 residues long. Here the CDR3 reads CATSRDPAGDYEQYF. DNA for the CDR3: TGTGCCACCAGCAGAGATCCGGCAGGGGACTACGAGCAGTACTTC.

The chain uses TRBV30 and TRBJ2-7; a possible D gene is TRBD2 (6 bases). Germline assignment: CDR1 GTSNPN and CDR2 SVGIG (reference sequence). The CDR3 loop spans 14 amino acids. Deletions cut 6 bases from V and 0 bases from J, with 15 bases between. The CDR3 reads CACVPGANSYEQYF. CDR3 in DNA: TGTGCCTGTGTACCGGGAGCCAACTCCTACGAGCAGTACTTC.

The chain carries TRBV3-1 and TRBJ2-1; D is ambiguous. V was cut by 0 bases and J by 2 bases, with 8 bases left in between. CDR1 is LGHDT, CDR2 YNNKEL, per germline (reference sequence). This CDR3 region has 15 residues. CDR3 amino acids: CASSQDGITYNEQFF. CDR3 bases: TGTGCCAGCAGCCAAGATGGTATCACCTACAATGAGCAGTTCTTC.

The gene calls are TRBV11-1 and TRBJ1-2; 8 nucleotides agree with TRBD1. CDR1 SGHAT and CDR2 FQDESV come from the germline V gene (reference sequence). The CDR3 totals 14 residues. V shed 5 bases and J 4 bases; nucleotides not matched to a gene: 6. The CDR3 nucleotides read TGTGCCAGCAGCAATTTGCAGGGGGCCTATGGCTACACCTTC. Protein sequence: CASSNLQGAYGYTF.

The chain uses TRBV29-1 and TRBJ2-3; D might be TRBD1 or TRBD2, each matching 6 bases. The V end was cut by 5 bases, the J end by 4 bases, with 22 bases between. The CDR3 is 16 amino acids. Germline V gene data show CDR1 as SQVTM and CDR2 as ANQGSEA. The CDR3 loop is CSVLVLGGKGPDTQYF. In DNA, the CDR3 is TGCAGCGTTTTAGTGCTCGGGGGCAAGGGGCCAGATACGCAGTATTTT.